The next 29 T cell receptor beta chains were all read from a single sample in a study of control samples from healthy donors and cancer patients. The table came from immunoSEQ multiplex PCR; TCRdb's copy has only in-frame clones and leaves some out. The table lists about 130,000 clones, around 93% of them singletons. Sequencing input: blood. These receptors were taken from a man younger than 30 in good health.

V is TRBV28 and J is TRBJ1-2; D is possibly TRBD1 (5 bases). Germline V gives CDR1 MDHEN, CDR2 SYDVKM. CDR3 length: 12 residues. Trimming pared 4 bases from V and 7 bases from J, leaving 10 bases between. This CDR3 is CASSSGGAGYTF. In DNA form, the CDR3 reads TGTGCCAGCAGTTCAGGCGGGGCTGGCTACACCTTC.

This chain links TRBV19 with TRBJ1-5; D is undetermined. The germline gives CDR1 LNHDA, CDR2 SQIVND (reference sequence). The CDR3 length is 19 residues. The V gene lost 7 bases and the J gene lost 5 bases, with 30 bases spanning the gap. Here the CDR3 reads CASTGRVGTVSFGDQPQHF. CDR3 coding DNA: TGTGCCAGTACCGGGAGGGTTGGTACCGTCTCCTTTGGCGATCAGCCCCAGCATTTT.

The V gene is TRBV9, the J gene TRBJ1-5, with 7 nucleotides matching TRBD1. The germline V gene has CDR1 SGDLS and CDR2 YYNGEE. V lost 0 bases to trimming and J lost 6 bases; unmatched junction nucleotides: 6. This CDR3 is 15 amino acids long. CDR3 sequence (DNA): TGTGCCAGCAGCGTAGCAGGGGGGGCAGCTCAGCCCCAGCATTTT. Amino acid sequence: CASSVAGGAAQPQHF.

This CDR3 reads CASSLERISPDAFF. CDR3 DNA: TGTGCCAGCAGCTTAGAACGTATCTCCCCGGACGCTTTCTTT. This chain joins TRBV7-9 and TRBJ1-1, with D hard to call. CDR1 is SEHNR and CDR2 is FQNEAQ in the germline V gene (reference sequence). The CDR3 has 14 residues. V gave up 1 base and J gave up 11 bases, with 17 bases separating them.

This clone was detected only once. This sequence joins TRBV2 and TRBJ2-1, with D maybe TRBD2 (5 bases). The CDR3 has 12 residues. Between the trimmed V and J ends, which lost 6 bases and 4 bases, there was a span of 7 bases. Germline V CDR1 and CDR2: SNHLY, FYNNEI. The CDR3 region is CASRGRYNEQFF. As DNA, the CDR3 is TGTGCCAGCAGGGGGAGATACAATGAGCAGTTCTTC.

The gene calls are TRBV27 and TRBJ2-1, with D perhaps being TRBD1 or TRBD2 (5 bases each). This CDR3 is 19 amino acids long. Germline values: CDR1 MNHEY, CDR2 SMNVEV (reference sequence). Deletions cut 0 bases from V and 0 bases from J, with 18 bases between. CDR3 protein: CASSLSPGQAGYSYNEQFF. The CDR3 DNA follows: TGTGCCAGCAGTTTATCTCCGGGGCAGGCTGGATACTCCTACAATGAGCAGTTCTTC.

The V call is TRBV27, the J call TRBJ1-3; a weak D match, TRBD1 (6 bases). The germline V and J ends were trimmed by 7 bases and 3 bases, with 13 bases remaining between them. CDR3 length equals 14 residues. The germline CDR1 and CDR2 sequences are MNHEY and SMNVEV (reference sequence). The CDR3 region has the DNA TGTGCCAGCATGTCAGGGGCGGGTGGAAACACCATATATTTT. Amino acids: CASMSGAGGNTIYF.

V gene TRBV6-4 combines with J gene TRBJ2-7, with a tentative D call TRBD2 (6 bases). Germline-derived CDR1 and CDR2 are MRHNA and SNTAGT. The CDR3 has 15 amino acids. V gave up 7 bases and J gave up 0 bases, with 16 bases separating them. CDR3 nucleotides: TGTGCCAGCACCCAGAGGAGGGGCCACTCCTACGAGCAGTACTTC. This sequence encodes CASTQRRGHSYEQYF.

This clone has only one observation. The chain links TRBV5-4 to TRBJ1-1, with D possibly TRBD1 on 5 matching bases. V lost 0 bases and J lost 1, with 7 bases in between. The germline V gene encodes CDR1 SGHNT and CDR2 YYREEE (reference sequence). The CDR3 has 14 amino acids. The CDR3, as DNA: TGTGCCAGCAGCTTGGCCGGGGGGAACACTGAAGCTTTCTTT. Its translation: CASSLAGGNTEAFF.

CDR3 DNA: TGTGCCAGCAGTTTATCCTGGACAGGGGATCAGCCCCAGCATTTT. It encodes CASSLSWTGDQPQHF. This sequence joins TRBV27 and TRBJ1-5, with 9 bases that match TRBD1. Germline CDR1 reads MNHEY; CDR2 reads SMNVEV (reference sequence). The V and J ends lost 0 bases and 5 bases, in that order; junction bases with no gene match: 2. This CDR3 spans 15 amino acids.

The rearrangement joins TRBV19 to TRBJ1-5, with 9 nucleotides matching TRBD1. The trim removed 6 bases at V and 5 bases at J, leaving 8 bases unmatched. The germline CDR1 and CDR2 sequences are LNHDA and SQIVND (reference sequence). This CDR3 is built from 15 residues. The DNA of the CDR3 is TGTGCCAGTAGGTCAGGGACAGGGATATATCAGCCCCAGCATTTT. This translates into CASRSGTGIYQPQHF.

The chain joins TRBV7-7 to TRBJ1-4, with D unresolved. Germline CDR1 is SSHAT and CDR2 is FNYEAQ (reference sequence). This CDR3 spans 14 amino acids. V was pared by 2 bases and J by 7 bases, with 11 bases between. The CDR3 bases are TGTGCCAGCAGCTTAAGCCCCACCGGTGAAAAACTGTTTTTT. It yields the protein CASSLSPTGEKLFF.

The chain is built from TRBV4-1 and TRBJ2-2; 8 bases line up with TRBD2. CDR3 size: 17 residues. V lost 0 bases to trimming and J lost 8 bases; unmatched junction nucleotides: 11. Germline CDR1 and CDR2: MGHRA and YSYEKL. The CDR3 spells CASSQESGRNPVGELFF. The CDR3 coding sequence is TGCGCCAGCAGCCAAGAAAGCGGGAGAAACCCTGTGGGGGAGCTGTTTTTT.

The CDR3 coding sequence is TGTGCCAGCAGGAGGACAGGGTTTTACGAGCAGTACTTC. Residues: CASRRTGFYEQYF. V gene TRBV7-2 combines with J gene TRBJ2-7; 8 bases map to TRBD1. The V gene's germline CDR1 is SGHTA and CDR2 FQGNSA. V dropped 6 bases and J dropped 4; count of bases not matched to a gene: 5. The CDR3 loop spans 13 amino acids.

CDR3 nucleotide sequence: TGTGCCAGCAGCGACAGGGGTCGCACAGATACGCAGTATTTT. Translating gives CASSDRGRTDTQYF. This rearrangement joins TRBV2 to TRBJ2-3; 8 positions agree with TRBD1. The germline gives CDR1 SNHLY, CDR2 FYNNEI. J gave up 1 base and V 6 bases, and 3 bases lay outside the gene matches. This CDR3 is 14 amino acids long.

The chain employs TRBV4-1 and TRBJ2-3, with TRBD2 matching 7 bases. Trimming removed 4 bases from V and 0 bases from J; junction bases left unmatched: 4. Per the germline V gene, CDR1 is MGHRA and CDR2 is YSYEKL. The CDR3 has 15 residues. CDR3 sequence: CASSPLAVSTDTQYF. CDR3 in DNA: TGCGCCAGCAGCCCGCTAGCGGTTAGCACAGATACGCAGTATTTT.

This clone turned up a few times. The chain recombines TRBV2 with TRBJ1-5; D remains ambiguous. The V gene lost 4 bases and the J gene lost 2 bases, with 9 bases spanning the gap. The CDR3 has 14 residues. The germline gives CDR1 SNHLY, CDR2 FYNNEI. The CDR3 DNA sequence: TGTGCCAGCAGTGCCGAGCAGGGCAATCAGCCCCAGCATTTT. Translated, it gives CASSAEQGNQPQHF.

This chain uses TRBV2 with TRBJ2-7; 9 bases agree with TRBD1. Per germline, CDR1 SNHLY and CDR2 FYNNEI. The CDR3 covers 14 residues. V lost 4 bases, J lost 3 bases, and 4 bases stayed unmatched. The CDR3: CASSGNRGLYEQYF. For the CDR3, the DNA is TGTGCCAGCAGTGGGAACAGGGGGCTCTACGAGCAGTACTTC.

The chain is built from TRBV2 and TRBJ2-4; D is unclear. Trimming took off 3 bases at V and 3 bases at J, with 6 bases between the two ends. Germline CDR1 is SNHLY and CDR2 is FYNNEI. The CDR3 contains 13 residues. The CDR3 here is CASSDLSKNIQYF. CDR3 nucleotides: TGTGCCAGCAGTGATCTTAGCAAAAACATTCAGTACTTC.

This chain uses TRBV5-1 with TRBJ2-3, with D perhaps given as TRBD1 or TRBD2 (7 bases each). Germline loops: CDR1 SGHRS, CDR2 YFSETQ. V gave up 4 bases and J gave up 3 bases, with 15 bases separating them. The CDR3 sequence is 15 residues long. CDR3 nucleotide sequence: TGCGCCAGCAGCCACCAGGGGGGGGGAACAGATACGCAGTATTTT. Amino acid sequence: CASSHQGGGTDTQYF.

This clone was counted a single time. The chain links TRBV9 to TRBJ2-3; TRBD2 matches at 8 bases. Germline lookup yields CDR1 SGDLS and CDR2 YYNGEE. CDR3 length: 15 residues. The V segment lost 2 bases and the J segment 1 base; nucleotides outside the gene matches: 3. CDR3 protein: CASSVSGGGTDTQYF. The CDR3 bases are TGTGCCAGCAGCGTCAGCGGGGGTGGCACAGATACGCAGTATTTT.

This chain uses TRBV13 with TRBJ2-2; possibly TRBD1 for D (5 bases). With 5 bases removed from V and 0 bases from J, the gap between germline ends came to 16 bases. This CDR3 is 17 amino acids long. CDR1 is PRHDT, CDR2 FYEKMQ, per germline (reference sequence). CDR3 protein: CASSPDIRATNTGELFF. CDR3 in DNA: TGTGCCAGCAGCCCGGACATACGGGCAACGAACACCGGGGAGCTGTTTTTT.

J is TRBJ1-6 and V is TRBV30; D gene uncertain. Germline assignment: CDR1 GTSNPN and CDR2 SVGIG (reference sequence). Trimming took off 2 bases at V and 7 bases at J, with 15 bases between the two ends. The CDR3 sequence is 15 residues long. As DNA, the CDR3 is TGTGCCTGGAGTTGGGAAGAACCTATGAATTCACCCCTCCACTTT. It codes for CAWSWEEPMNSPLHF.

V and J are TRBV25-1 and TRBJ2-2; the match to TRBD2 covers 8 bases. The CDR3 is 16 amino acids. J lost 5 bases, V lost 3 bases, and 8 bases had no gene match. Germline V gene data show CDR1 as MGHDK and CDR2 as SYGVNS. The DNA of the CDR3 is TGTGCCAGCAGTGATCCGGGCGGGGGGCGGACCGGGGAGCTGTTTTTT. Translation: CASSDPGGGRTGELFF.

The sample holds a few counts of this clone. V is TRBV2 and J is TRBJ1-5; 7 bases match TRBD1. The germline V gene has CDR1 SNHLY and CDR2 FYNNEI. The CDR3 covers 14 residues. V lost 7 bases, J lost 5 bases, and 8 bases stayed unmatched. The CDR3 loop reads CASKPRQGYQPQHF. In DNA form, the CDR3 reads TGTGCCAGCAAACCTCGACAGGGTTATCAGCCCCAGCATTTT.

V is TRBV12-3 or TRBV12-4 and J is TRBJ1-4; D gene ambiguous. The V end lost 6 bases, the J end lost 5 bases, and 7 bases lay between the germline ends. The CDR3 consists of 12 residues. The CDR3: CASRSVNEKLFF. For the CDR3, the DNA is TGTGCCAGCAGGTCTGTCAATGAAAAACTGTTTTTT.

V usage is TRBV14 and J usage is TRBJ1-4, with 8 bases fitting TRBD1. This CDR3 has 16 residues. CDR1 is SGHDN, CDR2 FVKESK, per germline. The V gene end was trimmed by 4 bases and the J gene end by 4 bases; junction bases not matched to a gene: 8. The CDR3 sequence: CASSPNRQGNNEKLFF. The CDR3 DNA reads TGTGCCAGCAGCCCCAACCGACAGGGGAATAATGAAAAACTGTTTTTT.

The V call is TRBV3-1 (or the pseudogene TRBV3-2), the J call TRBJ2-7; D remains unclear. V was pared by 3 bases and J by 7 bases, with 7 bases between. The length of the CDR3 is 11 residues. From germline, CDR1 is LGHDT and CDR2 YNNKEL (reference sequence). CDR3 protein: CASSHDGEQYF. The CDR3 DNA is TGTGCCAGCAGCCACGACGGAGAGCAGTACTTC.

This sequence joins TRBV12-3 or TRBV12-4 and TRBJ1-2; 8 nucleotides line up with TRBD1. V lost 5 bases, J lost 4 bases, and 3 bases stayed unmatched. The CDR3 covers 13 residues. CDR3 residues: CASSPGTGYGYTF. Written as DNA, the CDR3 is TGTGCCAGCAGTCCCGGGACAGGCTATGGCTACACCTTC.